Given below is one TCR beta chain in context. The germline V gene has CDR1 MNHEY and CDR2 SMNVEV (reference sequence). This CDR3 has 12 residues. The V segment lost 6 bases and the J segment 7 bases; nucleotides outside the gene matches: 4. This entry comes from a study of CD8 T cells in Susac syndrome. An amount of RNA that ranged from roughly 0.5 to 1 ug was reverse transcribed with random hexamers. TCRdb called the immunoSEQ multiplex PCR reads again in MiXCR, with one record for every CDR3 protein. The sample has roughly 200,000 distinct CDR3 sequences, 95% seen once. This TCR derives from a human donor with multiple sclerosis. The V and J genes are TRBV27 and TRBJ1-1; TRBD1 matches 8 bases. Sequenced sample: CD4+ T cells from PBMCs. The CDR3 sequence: CASSQDRDEAFF. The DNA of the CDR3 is TGTGCCAGCAGCCAGGACAGGGATGAAGCTTTCTTT.